In this sample, the clone carrying this TCR beta chain turned up once. Its antigen is as yet unknown. This record belongs to a study of cytomegalovirus exposure and HLA in healthy donors. On the study more broadly: For the roughly 400 genotyped donors, 80% to 90% fell within the Caucasian-associated ancestry cluster.

The ends lost 4 bases at V and 4 bases at J; junction bases unmatched: 8. Germline V gene lookup returns CDR1 SGHKS and CDR2 YYEKEE (reference sequence). This CDR3 is 15 amino acids long. Primers for the PCR totalled 60 Vbeta and 13 Jbeta. The assay was immunoSEQ multiplex PCR, and TCRdb's table has in-frame clones only and misses some. The repertoire holds over 100,000 clones, with about 80% as singletons. Study-level results: A later analysis showed that HLA-associated TCR beta chains had undergone more clonal expansion than equally common others. For TCR beta chains, V- and J-gene trimming was later linked to a missense DCLRE1C variant.

The TCR comes from a female donor in good health and CMV-seronegative. Sequencing was done on a sample of PBMCs. The chain has TRBV5-5 and TRBJ1-5, with 7 bases aligning to TRBD1. The CDR3 sequence is CASSRTGQSNQPQHF. For the CDR3, the DNA is TGTGCCAGCAGCAGGACGGGACAGTCTAATCAGCCCCAGCATTTT. Combining the CDR3 with reference TRBV5-5 and TRBJ1-5 gives the whole variable domain DAGVTQSPTHLIKTRGQQVTLRCSPISGHKSVSWYQQVLGQGPQFIFQYYEKEERGRGNFPDRFSARQFPNYSSELNVNALLLGDSALYLCASSRTGQSNQPQHFGDGTRLSIL.